The 10 T cell receptor beta chains listed next were all sequenced from one sample in a study of shared clonotypes between healthy human individuals. Measured with immunoSEQ multiplex PCR; TCRdb has only the in-frame clones, and not every one. The data show some 2 million clones, around 96% seen once. Naive CD8 cells comprised CD45RO-negative, CCR7-positively selected cells, excluding terminally differentiated effector memory CD45RA+ cells. The source material was naive CD8+ T cells sorted from blood. These receptors were obtained from a man aged 18 to 30 in good health.

The rearrangement links TRBV6-6 to TRBJ1-1; 8 positions agree with TRBD1. The CDR3 totals 13 residues. CDR1 and CDR2 from the germline V gene are MNHNY and SVGAGI (reference sequence). Trimming removed 7 bases from V and 3 bases from J; junction bases left unmatched: 4. The CDR3 nucleotides are TGTGCCAGCATGCCACAGGGGGACACTGAAGCTTTCTTT. Translating it yields CASMPQGDTEAFF.

The V call is TRBV6-1, the J call TRBJ2-5; the match to TRBD2 covers 13 bases. Losses at the gene ends were 4 bases for V and 1 base for J; bases not matched to a gene: 6. Germline CDR1 is MNHNS and CDR2 is SASEGT. This CDR3 comprises 17 residues. CDR3 DNA: TGTGCCAGCAGTGGGGGACTAGCGGGGCTGCTCCAAGAGACCCAGTACTTC. Translation gives CASSGGLAGLLQETQYF.

To note about this clone: This sample also contains other DNA sequences that code for the same CDR3. This chain joins TRBV9 and TRBJ2-5; 7 bases map to TRBD1. The trim removed 0 bases at V and 5 bases at J, leaving 4 bases unmatched. Germline-derived CDR1 and CDR2 are SGDLS and YYNGEE. The CDR3 contains 14 residues. CDR3 in DNA: TGTGCCAGCAGCGTAGGAGGGGGCAGGGAGACCCAGTACTTC. Protein: CASSVGGGRETQYF.

This clone is a singleton in its sample. CDR3 residues: CASSHGDTSYEQYF. The CDR3 bases are TGCGCCAGCAGCCATGGGGACACCTCCTACGAGCAGTACTTC. The chain joins TRBV4-1 to TRBJ2-7, with a tentative D call TRBD1 (6 bases). The CDR3 covers 14 residues. V was cut by 3 bases and J by 0 bases, with 9 bases left in between. Germline V CDR1 and CDR2: MGHRA, YSYEKL.

The genes are TRBV27 and TRBJ2-7; D possibly corresponds to TRBD1 (6 bases). Per germline, CDR1 MNHEY and CDR2 SMNVEV (reference sequence). The V end lost 10 bases, the J end lost 0 bases, and 13 bases lay between the germline ends. The length of the CDR3 is 13 residues. The CDR3 protein is CATRQVGSYEQYF. The DNA of the CDR3 is TGTGCCACCCGACAGGTGGGCTCCTACGAGCAGTACTTC.

As to this clone: The sample carries other DNA sequences with the same CDR3. The V and J genes are TRBV6-5 and TRBJ1-5, with D unresolved. This CDR3 is 15 amino acids long. Germline CDR1 MNHEY, CDR2 SVGAGI. V lost 0 bases, J lost 4 bases, and 10 bases lay in between. The CDR3 region has the DNA TGTGCCAGCAGTTACTCGAATTCGGGAAATCAGCCCCAGCATTTT. Encoded protein: CASSYSNSGNQPQHF.

This chain connects TRBV7-9 to TRBJ2-1, with TRBD2 identical over 10 bases. The CDR3 has 16 amino acids. The ends lost 1 base at V and 7 bases at J; junction bases unmatched: 7. Per germline, CDR1 SEHNR and CDR2 FQNEAQ (reference sequence). The CDR3 reads CASSLGPSGRWNEQFF. CDR3 in DNA: TGTGCCAGCAGCTTAGGGCCTAGCGGGAGATGGAATGAGCAGTTCTTC.

This clone has a single count. This rearrangement joins TRBV15 to TRBJ2-7; D remains unclear. Between the trimmed V and J ends, which lost 4 bases and 3 bases, there was a span of 13 bases. Per the germline V gene, CDR1 is LNHNV and CDR2 is YYDKDF (reference sequence). The CDR3 runs 14 residues. The CDR3 nucleotides are TGTGCCACCAGCAAGCACGTGTATATCTACGAGCAGTACTTC. It is translated as CATSKHVYIYEQYF.

This clone was found once. The V gene is TRBV6-5, the J gene TRBJ2-7, with D perhaps TRBD2 (6 bases). Germline V gene lookup returns CDR1 MNHEY and CDR2 SVGAGI. This CDR3 contains 16 residues. Trimming left V 4 bases short and J 6 bases short, with 22 bases between. The DNA for the CDR3 is TGTGCCAGCAGTTTCCTTCCCTCCGACCTGGGGGGCGAGCAGTACTTC. This encodes CASSFLPSDLGGEQYF.

The chain uses TRBV7-6 and TRBJ2-2, with D unclear. This CDR3 has 13 amino acids. Germline V lookup: CDR1 SGHVS, CDR2 FNYEAQ. Trimming stripped 5 bases from V and 6 bases from J, with 10 bases between. CDR3 residues: CASSLMSPGELFF. The CDR3 DNA follows: TGTGCCAGCAGCCTCATGTCTCCCGGGGAGCTGTTTTTT.